The 12 T cell receptor beta chains below all came from one sample that was sequenced in a study of OX40 agonist ivuxolimab in advanced cancers. This table comes from immunoSEQ multiplex PCR, and its TCRdb copy is limited to in-frame clones, with some not included. Of tens of thousands of clones detected, about nine tenths appear once; the ten largest clones hold over 9.5%. Material: CD4+ or CD8+ T cells sorted from blood, obtained in a trial of the OX40 agonist ivuxolimab. Receptors were obtained from an adult with an advanced solid tumor such as melanoma, head and neck, liver or kidney cancer.

This clone occurred once. This chain uses TRBV27 with TRBJ1-6, with D possibly matching TRBD1 (5 bases). CDR1 is MNHEY and CDR2 is SMNVEV in the germline V gene (reference sequence). This CDR3 spans 17 amino acids. V was cut by 2 bases and J by 8 bases, with 19 bases left in between. Here the CDR3 reads CASSLSTPRGLDSPLHF. Written as DNA, the CDR3 is TGTGCCAGCAGTTTAAGCACCCCGAGGGGATTAGATTCACCCCTCCACTTT.

The V call is TRBV5-3, the J call TRBJ2-1, with unresolved D. TRBV5-3 is an open reading frame whose function is uncertain. V was cut by 0 bases and J by 9 bases, with 7 bases left in between. CDR3 size: 12 residues. The CDR3 DNA is TGTGCCAGAAGCTTGGTAGGCACTGAGCAGTTCTTC. Protein product: CARSLVGTEQFF.

This clone has just one count. The chain recombines TRBV19 with TRBJ2-7; D not resolved. CDR1 LNHDA and CDR2 SQIVND come from the germline V gene (reference sequence). Trimming removed 2 bases at V and 5 bases at J, with 10 bases between. This CDR3 has 13 residues. The CDR3 is CASSIIGGHEQYF. CDR3 DNA: TGTGCCAGTAGTATAATTGGTGGCCACGAGCAGTACTTC.

CDR3 sequence reads: CASAELAGGPLYEQYF. In DNA, the CDR3 is TGCGCCAGCGCGGAACTAGCGGGAGGGCCCCTCTACGAGCAGTACTTC. The J gene is TRBJ2-7, the V gene TRBV5-1, with 13 bases matching TRBD2. The CDR3 extends over 16 amino acids. The ends lost 7 bases at V and 3 bases at J; junction bases unmatched: 10. Germline CDR1 SGHRS, CDR2 YFSETQ.

The chain links TRBV4-1 to TRBJ1-4, with D unclear. Germline V gene data show CDR1 as MGHRA and CDR2 as YSYEKL. The V end lost 1 base, the J end lost 8 bases, and 14 bases lay between the germline ends. The CDR3 is made up of 15 amino acids. CDR3 in amino acids: CASSQVGRPGEKLFF. CDR3 DNA sequence: TGCGCCAGCAGCCAAGTCGGGAGGCCCGGCGAAAAACTGTTTTTT.

The chain is built from TRBV28 and TRBJ2-3; no firm D call. Per the germline V gene, CDR1 is MDHEN and CDR2 is SYDVKM. The germline V and J ends were trimmed by 3 bases and 6 bases, with 10 bases remaining between them. This CDR3 is 13 amino acids long. The CDR3 nucleotides read TGTGCCAGCAGTTTCTTGCCTGGGGATACGCAGTATTTT. Translation: CASSFLPGDTQYF.

The rearrangement joins TRBV11-2 to TRBJ1-2; a weak D match, TRBD1 (6 bases). The germline V gene encodes CDR1 SGHAT and CDR2 FQNNGV. The CDR3 length is 15 residues. V dropped 0 bases and J dropped 4 bases, with 12 bases sitting between them. CDR3 coding DNA: TGTGCCAGCAGCTTAGAGGCAGGGGACTTCTATGGCTACACCTTC. It specifies CASSLEAGDFYGYTF.

The chain has TRBV27 and TRBJ2-7; TRBD1 aligns across 7 bases. With V trimmed by 7 bases and J by 7 bases, 13 bases remained unmatched. CDR1 and CDR2 (germline): MNHEY, SMNVEV (reference sequence). The CDR3 has 14 residues. For the CDR3, the DNA is TGTGCCAGCAAGTCGGGACAGCCCTTACGGGAGCAGTACTTC. This codes for CASKSGQPLREQYF.

In this sample, this clone turned up once. V and J are TRBV30 and TRBJ1-6; 7 bases map to TRBD1. Germline CDR1 is GTSNPN and CDR2 is SVGIG (reference sequence). V gave up 4 bases and J gave up 13 bases; unmatched junction bases: 16. The CDR3 is made up of 15 amino acids. CDR3 in amino acids: CAWKDLTGFQVPLHF. DNA of the CDR3: TGTGCCTGGAAAGACTTGACAGGGTTCCAAGTCCCCCTCCACTTT.

CDR3 DNA: TGTGCCACCAGCATTGGACAGATCTACGAGCAGTACTTC. Translation gives CATSIGQIYEQYF. The rearrangement uses TRBV15 and TRBJ2-7; D perhaps matches TRBD1 (6 bases). Germline V lookup: CDR1 LNHNV, CDR2 YYDKDF (reference sequence). The V end was cut by 4 bases, the J end by 3 bases, with 10 bases between. The CDR3 consists of 13 residues.

This chain uses TRBV2 with TRBJ1-6; no reliable D call. The V end was cut by 1 base, the J end by 9 bases, with 10 bases between. CDR1 is SNHLY and CDR2 is FYNNEI in the germline V gene. This CDR3 has 14 amino acids. CDR3 nucleotides: TGTGCCAGCAGTGAAGGCGGCCATGGTTCACCCCTCCACTTT. Protein product: CASSEGGHGSPLHF.

The chain combines TRBV11-2 with TRBJ1-1; D is unresolved. Germline lookup yields CDR1 SGHAT and CDR2 FQNNGV. The CDR3 has 13 residues. V was shortened by 2 bases and J by 6 bases, with 10 bases between the two germline ends. The CDR3: CASSLRALPEAFF. CDR3 DNA sequence: TGTGCCAGCAGCTTAAGGGCTCTCCCTGAAGCTTTCTTT.